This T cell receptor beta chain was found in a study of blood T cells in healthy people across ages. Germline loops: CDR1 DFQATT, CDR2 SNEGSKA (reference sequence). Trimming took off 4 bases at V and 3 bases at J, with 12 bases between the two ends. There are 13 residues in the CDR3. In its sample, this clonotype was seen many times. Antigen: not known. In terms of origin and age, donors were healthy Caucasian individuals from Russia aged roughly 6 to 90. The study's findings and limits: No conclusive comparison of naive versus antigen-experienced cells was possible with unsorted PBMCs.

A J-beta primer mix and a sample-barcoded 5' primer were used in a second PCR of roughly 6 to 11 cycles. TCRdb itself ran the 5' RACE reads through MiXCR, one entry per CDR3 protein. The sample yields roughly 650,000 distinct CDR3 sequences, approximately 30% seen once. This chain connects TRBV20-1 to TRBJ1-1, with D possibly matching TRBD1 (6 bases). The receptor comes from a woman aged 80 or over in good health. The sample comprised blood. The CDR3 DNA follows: TGCAGTGCTACTACAGGGAGGGACACTGAAGCTTTCTTT. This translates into CSATTGRDTEAFF.